This T cell receptor (beta chain) was sequenced for a study of cytomegalovirus exposure and HLA in healthy donors. This clone was seen only a few times. In the same sample, other DNA sequences code for this CDR3. V shed 1 base and J shed 8 bases, with 11 bases lying between them. This CDR3 is built from 14 residues. Per the germline V gene, CDR1 is MDHEN and CDR2 is SYDVKM. The PCR used 60 Vbeta and 13 Jbeta primers. Assay: immunoSEQ multiplex PCR; the TCRdb copy retains only in-frame clones and omits some. Counted here are about 130,000 clones, around 76% occurring once; the ten biggest clones make up roughly 7.5%.

The V call is TRBV28, the J call TRBJ1-4; D may be TRBD1 (6 bases). Sample: PBMCs. The TCR was taken from a male donor in good health and CMV-seronegative. The CDR3 sequence: CASSLSGVGEKLFF. The DNA for the CDR3 is TGTGCCAGCAGTTTATCAGGGGTGGGCGAAAAACTGTTTTTT.